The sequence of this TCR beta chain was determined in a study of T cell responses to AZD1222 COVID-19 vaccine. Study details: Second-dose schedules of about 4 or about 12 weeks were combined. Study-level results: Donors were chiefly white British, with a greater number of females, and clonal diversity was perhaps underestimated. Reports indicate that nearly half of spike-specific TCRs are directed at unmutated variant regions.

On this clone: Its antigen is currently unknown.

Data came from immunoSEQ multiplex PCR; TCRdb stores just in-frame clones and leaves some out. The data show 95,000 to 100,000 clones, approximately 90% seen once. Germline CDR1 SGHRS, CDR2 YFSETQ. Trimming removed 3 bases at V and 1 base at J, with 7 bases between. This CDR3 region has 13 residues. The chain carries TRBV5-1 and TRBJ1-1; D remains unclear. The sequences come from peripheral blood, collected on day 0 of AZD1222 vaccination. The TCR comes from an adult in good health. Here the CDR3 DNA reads TGCGCCAGCAGCTCCCAGCCGAACACTGAAGCTTTCTTT. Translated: CASSSQPNTEAFF.